This T cell receptor beta chain was sequenced during a study of T-cell memory formation after mild COVID-19. Whole-study results and caveats: Clones that contracted clustered mainly in CM and EM if CD4+ and in EMRA if CD8+. Clones that got smaller from day 15 to 85 had even CD4/CD8, while clones growing later tipped toward CD4+. Pre-infection memory showed some responding clones, and this suggested that cross-reactive memory joined.

This clonotype was detected a few times. Antigen specificity is unknown. A single record per CDR3 protein comes from TCRdb applying MiXCR to the 5' RACE reads. The data show around 150,000 distinct CDR3 sequences, roughly 31% seen once. The sequencing sample was made of PBMCs or a T cell subset sorted from them (not recorded which). The TCR was taken from an adult woman who had mild COVID-19 (a few samples of this study predate the infection). Cell type and time point are not known.

The CDR3 DNA reads as TGTGCCAGCAGCACCGGGACCATCCAAGAGACCCAGTACTTC. Translated: CASSTGTIQETQYF. V is TRBV9 and J is TRBJ2-5, with D perhaps matching TRBD1 or TRBD2 (5 bases each). CDR3 length: 14 residues. Germline V lookup: CDR1 SGDLS, CDR2 YYNGEE. Trimming took 4 bases from V and 1 from J, leaving 11 bases between them.